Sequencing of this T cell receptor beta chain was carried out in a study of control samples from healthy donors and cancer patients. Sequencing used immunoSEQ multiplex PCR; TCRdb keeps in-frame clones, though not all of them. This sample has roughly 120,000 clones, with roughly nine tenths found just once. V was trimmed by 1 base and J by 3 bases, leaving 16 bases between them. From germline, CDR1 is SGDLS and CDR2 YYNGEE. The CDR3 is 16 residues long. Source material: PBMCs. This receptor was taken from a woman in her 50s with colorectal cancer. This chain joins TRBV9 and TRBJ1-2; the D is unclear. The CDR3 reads CASSVRLAEEYYGYTF. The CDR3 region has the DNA TGTGCCAGCAGCGTACGTCTGGCCGAGGAGTACTATGGCTACACCTTC.